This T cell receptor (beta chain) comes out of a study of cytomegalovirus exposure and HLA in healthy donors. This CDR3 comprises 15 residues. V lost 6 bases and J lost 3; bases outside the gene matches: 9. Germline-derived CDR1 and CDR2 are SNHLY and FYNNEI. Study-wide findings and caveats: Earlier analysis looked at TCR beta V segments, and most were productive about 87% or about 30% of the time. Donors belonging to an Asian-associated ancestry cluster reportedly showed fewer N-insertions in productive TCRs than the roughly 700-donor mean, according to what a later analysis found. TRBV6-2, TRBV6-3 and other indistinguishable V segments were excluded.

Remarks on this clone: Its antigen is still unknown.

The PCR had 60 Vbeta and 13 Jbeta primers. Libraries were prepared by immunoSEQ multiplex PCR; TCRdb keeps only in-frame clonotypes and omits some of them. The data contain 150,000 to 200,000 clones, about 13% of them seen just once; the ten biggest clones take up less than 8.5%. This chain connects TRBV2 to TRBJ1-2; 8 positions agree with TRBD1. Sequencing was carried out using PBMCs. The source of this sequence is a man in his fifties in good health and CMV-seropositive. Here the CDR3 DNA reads TGTGCCAGCAGCGGTGACAGGGGATTAGACTATGGCTACACCTTC. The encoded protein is CASSGDRGLDYGYTF. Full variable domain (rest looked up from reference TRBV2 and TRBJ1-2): EPEVTQTPSHQVTQMGQEVILRCVPISNHLYFYWYRQILGQKVEFLVSFYNNEISEKSEIFDDQFSVERPDGSNFTLKIRSTKLEDSAMYFCASSGDRGLDYGYTFGSGTRLTVV.